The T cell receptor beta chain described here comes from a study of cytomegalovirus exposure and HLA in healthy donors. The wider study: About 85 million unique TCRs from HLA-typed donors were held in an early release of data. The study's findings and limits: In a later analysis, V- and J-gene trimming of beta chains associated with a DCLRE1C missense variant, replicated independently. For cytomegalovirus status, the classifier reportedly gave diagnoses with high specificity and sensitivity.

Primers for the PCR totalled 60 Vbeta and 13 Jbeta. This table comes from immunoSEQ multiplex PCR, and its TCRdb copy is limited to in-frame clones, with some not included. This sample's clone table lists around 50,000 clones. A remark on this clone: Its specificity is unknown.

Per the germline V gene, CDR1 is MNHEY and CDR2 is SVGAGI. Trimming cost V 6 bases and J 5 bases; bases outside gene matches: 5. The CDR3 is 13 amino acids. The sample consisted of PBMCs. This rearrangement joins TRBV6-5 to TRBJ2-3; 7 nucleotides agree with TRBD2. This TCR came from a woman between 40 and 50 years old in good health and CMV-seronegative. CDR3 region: CASRVGGGDTQYF. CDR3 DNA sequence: TGTGCCAGCAGGGTGGGGGGGGGAGATACGCAGTATTTT.